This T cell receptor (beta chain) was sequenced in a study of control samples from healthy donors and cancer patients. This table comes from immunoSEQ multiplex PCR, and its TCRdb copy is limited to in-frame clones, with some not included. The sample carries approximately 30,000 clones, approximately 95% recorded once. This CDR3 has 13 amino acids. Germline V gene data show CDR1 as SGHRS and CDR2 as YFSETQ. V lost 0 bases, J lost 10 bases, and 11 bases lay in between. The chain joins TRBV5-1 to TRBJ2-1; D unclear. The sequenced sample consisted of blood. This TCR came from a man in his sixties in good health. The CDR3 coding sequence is TGCGCCAGCAGCTTGGAGGGAAGATGGGAGCAGTTCTTC. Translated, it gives CASSLEGRWEQFF.